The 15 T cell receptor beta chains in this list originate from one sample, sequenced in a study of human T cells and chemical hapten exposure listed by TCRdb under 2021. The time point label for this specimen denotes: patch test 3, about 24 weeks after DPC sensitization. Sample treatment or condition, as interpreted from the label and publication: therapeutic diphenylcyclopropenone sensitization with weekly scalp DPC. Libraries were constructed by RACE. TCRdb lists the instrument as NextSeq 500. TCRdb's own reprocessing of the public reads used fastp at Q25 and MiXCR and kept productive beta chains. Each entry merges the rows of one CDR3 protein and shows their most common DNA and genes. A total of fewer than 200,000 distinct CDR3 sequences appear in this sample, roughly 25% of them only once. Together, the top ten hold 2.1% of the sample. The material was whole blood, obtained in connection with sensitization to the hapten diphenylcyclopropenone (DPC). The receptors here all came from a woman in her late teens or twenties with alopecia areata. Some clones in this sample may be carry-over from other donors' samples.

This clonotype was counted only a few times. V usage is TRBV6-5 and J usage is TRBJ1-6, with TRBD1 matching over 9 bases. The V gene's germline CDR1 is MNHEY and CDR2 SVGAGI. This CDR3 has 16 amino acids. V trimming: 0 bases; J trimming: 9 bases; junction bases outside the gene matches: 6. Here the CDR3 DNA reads TGTGCCAGCAGTTACTCAGTACAGGGGGCTACTTCACCCCTCCACTTT. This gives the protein CASSYSVQGATSPLHF.

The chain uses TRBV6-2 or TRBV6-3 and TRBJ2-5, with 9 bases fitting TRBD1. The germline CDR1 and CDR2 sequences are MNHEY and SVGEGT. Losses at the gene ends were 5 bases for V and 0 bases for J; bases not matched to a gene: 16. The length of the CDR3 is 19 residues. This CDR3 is CASSGEGQGSHRDQETQYF. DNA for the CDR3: TGTGCCAGCAGTGGGGAAGGACAGGGGTCTCATCGGGACCAAGAGACCCAGTACTTC.

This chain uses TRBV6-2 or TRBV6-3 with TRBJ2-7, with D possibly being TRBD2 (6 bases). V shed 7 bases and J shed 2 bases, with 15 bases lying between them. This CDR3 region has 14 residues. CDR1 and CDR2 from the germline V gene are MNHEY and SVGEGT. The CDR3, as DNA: TGTGCCAGCACCTCACCGTGGGGGGCCTACGAGCAGTACTTC. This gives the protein CASTSPWGAYEQYF.

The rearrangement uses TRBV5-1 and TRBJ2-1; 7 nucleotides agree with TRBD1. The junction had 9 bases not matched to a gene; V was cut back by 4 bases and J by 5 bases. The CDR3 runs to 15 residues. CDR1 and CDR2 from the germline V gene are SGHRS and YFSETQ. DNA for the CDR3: TGCGCCAGCAGCCGGGAACCGGGACAGAACAATGAGCAGTTCTTC. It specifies CASSREPGQNNEQFF. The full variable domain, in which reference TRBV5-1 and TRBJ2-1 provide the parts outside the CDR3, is KAGVTQTPRYLIKTRGQQVTLSCSPISGHRSVSWYQQTPGQGLQFLFEYFSETQRNKGNFPGRFSGRQFSNSRSEMNVSTLELGDSALYLCASSREPGQNNEQFFGPGTRLTVL.

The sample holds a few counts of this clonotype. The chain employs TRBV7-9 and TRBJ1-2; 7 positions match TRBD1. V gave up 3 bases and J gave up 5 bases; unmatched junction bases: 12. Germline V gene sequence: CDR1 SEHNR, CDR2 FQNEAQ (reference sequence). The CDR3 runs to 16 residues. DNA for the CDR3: TGTGCCAGCAGCTTGTTGTCGGAGAGGGGGCTGTATGGCTACACCTTC. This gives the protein CASSLLSERGLYGYTF.

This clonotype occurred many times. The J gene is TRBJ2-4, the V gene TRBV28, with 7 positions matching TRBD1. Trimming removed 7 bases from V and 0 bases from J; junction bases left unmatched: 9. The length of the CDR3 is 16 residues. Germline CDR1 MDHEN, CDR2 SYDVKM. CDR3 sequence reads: CASKLGTARAKNIQYF. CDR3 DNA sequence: TGTGCCAGCAAACTCGGGACAGCCCGAGCCAAAAACATTCAGTACTTC. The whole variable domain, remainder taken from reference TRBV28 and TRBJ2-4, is DVKVTQSSRYLVKRTGEKVFLECVQDMDHENMFWYRQDPGLGLRLIYFSYDVKMKEKGDIPEGYSVSREKKERFSLILESASTNQTSMYLCASKLGTARAKNIQYFGAGTRLSVL.

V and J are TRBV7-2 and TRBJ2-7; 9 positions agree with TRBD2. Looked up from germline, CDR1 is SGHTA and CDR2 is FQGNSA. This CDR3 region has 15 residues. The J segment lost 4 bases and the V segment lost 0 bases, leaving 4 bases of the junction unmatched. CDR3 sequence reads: CASSLAPTSGYEQYF. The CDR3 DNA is TGTGCCAGCAGCTTAGCCCCGACTAGCGGTTACGAGCAGTACTTC.

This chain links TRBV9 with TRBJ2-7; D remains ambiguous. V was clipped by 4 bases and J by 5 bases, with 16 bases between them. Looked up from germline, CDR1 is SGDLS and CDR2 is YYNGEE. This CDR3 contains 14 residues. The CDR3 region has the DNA TGTGCCAGCAGCCTCGACCCTACTACGAACGAGCAGTACTTC. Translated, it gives CASSLDPTTNEQYF.

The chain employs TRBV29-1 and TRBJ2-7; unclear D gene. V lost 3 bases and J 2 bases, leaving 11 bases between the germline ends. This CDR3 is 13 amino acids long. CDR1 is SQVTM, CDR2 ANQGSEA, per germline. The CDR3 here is CSVEVPGAYEQYF. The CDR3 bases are TGCAGCGTTGAGGTCCCAGGAGCCTACGAGCAGTACTTC.

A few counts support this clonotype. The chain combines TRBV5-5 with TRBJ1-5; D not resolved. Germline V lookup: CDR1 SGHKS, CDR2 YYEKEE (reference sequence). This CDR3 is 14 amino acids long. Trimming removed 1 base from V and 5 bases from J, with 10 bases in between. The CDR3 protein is CASSLYGQYQPQHF. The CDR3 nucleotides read TGTGCCAGCAGCTTGTATGGCCAATATCAGCCCCAGCATTTT.

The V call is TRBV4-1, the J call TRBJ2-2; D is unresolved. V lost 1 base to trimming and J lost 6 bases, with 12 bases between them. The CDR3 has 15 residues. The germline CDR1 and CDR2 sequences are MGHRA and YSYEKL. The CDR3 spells CASSQVPFSAGELFF. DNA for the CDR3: TGCGCCAGCAGCCAAGTTCCCTTCTCGGCCGGGGAGCTGTTTTTT.

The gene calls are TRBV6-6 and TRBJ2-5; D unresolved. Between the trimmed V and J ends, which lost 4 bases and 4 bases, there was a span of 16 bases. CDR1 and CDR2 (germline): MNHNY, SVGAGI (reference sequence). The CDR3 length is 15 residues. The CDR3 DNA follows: TGTGCCAGCAGTTTTGAAGACGCTGGTCGAGAGACCCAGTACTTC. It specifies CASSFEDAGRETQYF.

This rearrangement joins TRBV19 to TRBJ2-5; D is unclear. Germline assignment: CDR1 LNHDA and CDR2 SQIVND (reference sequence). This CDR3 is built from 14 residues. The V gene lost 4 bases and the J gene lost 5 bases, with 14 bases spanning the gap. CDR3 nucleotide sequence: TGTGCCAGTAGTACTTATCAGGCATCGGAGACCCAGTACTTC. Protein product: CASSTYQASETQYF.

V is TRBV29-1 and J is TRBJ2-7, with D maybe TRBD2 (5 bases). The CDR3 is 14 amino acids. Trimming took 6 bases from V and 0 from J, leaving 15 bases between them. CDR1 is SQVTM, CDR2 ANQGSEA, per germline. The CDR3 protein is CSVEKPDSSYEQYF. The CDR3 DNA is TGCAGCGTAGAAAAACCGGACTCCTCCTACGAGCAGTACTTC.

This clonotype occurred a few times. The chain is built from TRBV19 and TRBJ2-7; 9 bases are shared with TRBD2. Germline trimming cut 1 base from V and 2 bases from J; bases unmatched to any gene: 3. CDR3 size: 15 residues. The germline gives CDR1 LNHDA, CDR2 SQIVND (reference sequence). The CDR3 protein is CASSIVPSGAYEQYF. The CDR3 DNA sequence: TGTGCCAGTAGTATAGTCCCTAGCGGGGCCTACGAGCAGTACTTC.